This T cell receptor (beta chain) was found in a study of regulatory T cells in long-lasting Graves disease. V shed 5 bases and J 4 bases; nucleotides not matched to a gene: 8. This CDR3 contains 15 residues. Germline CDR1 reads LNHDA; CDR2 reads SQIVND (reference sequence). Study-level findings and limits: Samples came from peripheral blood alone, without thyroid tissue. There was favoring of TRBV28, TRBJ1-2 and TRBJ2-5 in persistent disease.

With iRepertoire HTBI primers and Arm-PCR of CDR3 regions, TCR beta libraries were built. MiXCR was run by TCRdb on the multiplex PCR reads, yielding one entry per CDR3 protein. The sample consists of 300,000 to 450,000 distinct CDR3 sequences, 15% to 18% of them appearing once. In regard to this clonotype: The antigen remains unidentified.

Time point here: newly diagnosed GD, antithyroid drugs for less than 3 months. The TCR library used RNA extracted from PBMCs. The rearrangement joins TRBV19 to TRBJ2-5, with 9 bases fitting TRBD2. The sequence came from a female donor with Graves disease. Sample: peripheral blood mononuclear cells (PBMCs), taken at new diagnosis, from a patient treated with antithyroid drugs. The CDR3 nucleotides are TGTGCCAGTAGTCCCGGGACTAGCTTCGGAGAGACCCAGTACTTC. Protein: CASSPGTSFGETQYF.